This T cell receptor (beta chain) is drawn from a study of shared clonotypes between healthy human individuals. About the study: Those who served as donors were a couple of women and a few men between the ages of 18 and 49.

CDR1 and CDR2 (germline): DFQATT, SNEGSKA (reference sequence). This CDR3 spans 11 amino acids. A word on this clone: Its target is unknown. A junction boundary mismatches the germline segment, possibly from a read error.

Study outcomes and limitations: Rarefaction showed that sequencing of sorted subsets was incomplete (despite large depth). Approximately 4.6% of naive CD4 clonotypes were common to several donors. A reduction in generation probabilities was seen for non-shared clonotypes relative to those shared by all four donors.

Sequencing was performed with immunoSEQ multiplex PCR; in TCRdb, only in-frame clones are kept and a portion is missing. The table lists some 2.1 million clones, roughly 96% of them singletons. The V call is TRBV20-1, the J call TRBJ2-7, with D possibly TRBD1 on 6 matching bases. Sequencing input: naive CD4+ T cells sorted from blood. Subset of the sample: CD45RA+ positively selected. This TCR derives from a man aged 18 to 35 in good health. The CDR3: CSPRGWYEQYF. The CDR3 DNA follows: TGCAGTCCTAGGGGGTGGTACGAGCAGTACTTC.